Detailed here is one T cell receptor beta chain. The data are from a study of Ad26.COV2.S vaccination and SARS-CoV-2 variants. Repertoires were generated with immunoSEQ multiplex PCR, while TCRdb's copy carries only in-frame clones and drops some. The data contain approximately 350,000 clones, around 87% of them singletons. This sample's treatment: around 19 received Ad26.COV2.S at low or high dose, single or two shots; a few received placebo; per-sample allocation not given. The samples were gathered on day 63 after the first injection of vaccine or placebo. V lost 4 bases to trimming and J lost 7 bases, with 5 bases between them. Germline CDR1 LGHNA, CDR2 YNFKEQ. The CDR3 is 11 amino acids.

The sample here was peripheral blood, taken in a trial of Ad26.COV2.S vaccine versus placebo. The origin of this receptor is a person aged 18 to 65 who received the Ad26.COV2.S COVID-19 vaccine or a placebo. The rearrangement joins TRBV4-2 to TRBJ2-1, with D unclear. DNA for the CDR3: TGTGCCAGCAGCCTGGGGAATGAGCAGTTCTTC. Translating gives CASSLGNEQFF.